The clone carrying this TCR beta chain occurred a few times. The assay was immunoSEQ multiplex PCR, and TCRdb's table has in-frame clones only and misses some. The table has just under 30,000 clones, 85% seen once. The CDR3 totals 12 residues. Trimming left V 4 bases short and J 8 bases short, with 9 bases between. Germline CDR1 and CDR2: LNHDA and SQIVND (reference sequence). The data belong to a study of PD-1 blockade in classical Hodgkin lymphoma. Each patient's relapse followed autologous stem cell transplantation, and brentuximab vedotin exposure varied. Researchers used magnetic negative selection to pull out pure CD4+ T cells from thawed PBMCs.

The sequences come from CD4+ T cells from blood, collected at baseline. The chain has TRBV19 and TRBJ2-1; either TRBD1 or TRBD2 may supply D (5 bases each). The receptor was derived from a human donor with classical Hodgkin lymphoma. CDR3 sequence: CASSTRGHEQFF. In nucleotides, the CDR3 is TGTGCCAGTAGTACTAGGGGACATGAGCAGTTCTTC.